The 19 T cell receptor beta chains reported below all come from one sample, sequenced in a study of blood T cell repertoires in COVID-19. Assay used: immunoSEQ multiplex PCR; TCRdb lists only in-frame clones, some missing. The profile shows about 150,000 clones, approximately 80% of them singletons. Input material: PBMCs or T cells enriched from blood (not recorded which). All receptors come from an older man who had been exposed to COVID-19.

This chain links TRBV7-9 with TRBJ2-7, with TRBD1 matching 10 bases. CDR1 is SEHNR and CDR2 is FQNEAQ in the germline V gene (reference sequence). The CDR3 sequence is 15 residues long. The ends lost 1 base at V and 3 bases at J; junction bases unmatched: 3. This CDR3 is CASSLVRTGGYEQYF. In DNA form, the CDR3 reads TGTGCCAGCAGCTTAGTCCGGACAGGGGGCTACGAGCAGTACTTC.

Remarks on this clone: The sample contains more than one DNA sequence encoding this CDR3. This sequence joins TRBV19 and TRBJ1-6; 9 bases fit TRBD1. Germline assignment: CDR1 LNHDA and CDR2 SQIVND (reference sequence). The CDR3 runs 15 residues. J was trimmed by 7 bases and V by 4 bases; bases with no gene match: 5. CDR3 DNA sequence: TGTGCCAGTAGTACCCCAACAGGGGGCAATTCACCCCTCCACTTT. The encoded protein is CASSTPTGGNSPLHF.

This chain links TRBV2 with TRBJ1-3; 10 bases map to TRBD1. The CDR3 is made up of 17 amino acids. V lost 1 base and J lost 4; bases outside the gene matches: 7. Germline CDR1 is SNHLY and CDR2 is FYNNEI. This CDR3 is CASSEGDRGVLGNTIYF. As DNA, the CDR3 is TGTGCCAGCAGTGAAGGGGACAGGGGCGTTCTCGGAAACACCATATATTTT.

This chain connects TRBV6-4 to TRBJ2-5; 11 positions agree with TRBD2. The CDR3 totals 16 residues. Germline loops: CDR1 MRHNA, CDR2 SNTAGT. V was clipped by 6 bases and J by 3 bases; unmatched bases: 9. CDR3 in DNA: TGTGCCAGCAGAAATAGCGGGAGGGCGCTCAAAGAGACCCAGTACTTC. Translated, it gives CASRNSGRALKETQYF.

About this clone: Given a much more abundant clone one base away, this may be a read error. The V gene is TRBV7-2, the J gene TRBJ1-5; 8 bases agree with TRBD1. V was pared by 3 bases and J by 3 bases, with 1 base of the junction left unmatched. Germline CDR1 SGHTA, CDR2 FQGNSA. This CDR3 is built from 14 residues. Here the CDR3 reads CASSLGQANQPQHF. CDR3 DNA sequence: TGTGCCAGCAGCTTGGGACAGGCCAATCAGCCCCAGCATTTT.

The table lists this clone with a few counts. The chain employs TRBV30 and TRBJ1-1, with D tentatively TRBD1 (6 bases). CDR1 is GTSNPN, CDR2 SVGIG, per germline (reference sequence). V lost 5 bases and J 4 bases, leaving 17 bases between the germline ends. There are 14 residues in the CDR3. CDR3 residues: CAWELTGSGTEAFF. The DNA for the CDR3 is TGTGCCTGGGAATTGACAGGCTCGGGCACTGAAGCTTTCTTT.

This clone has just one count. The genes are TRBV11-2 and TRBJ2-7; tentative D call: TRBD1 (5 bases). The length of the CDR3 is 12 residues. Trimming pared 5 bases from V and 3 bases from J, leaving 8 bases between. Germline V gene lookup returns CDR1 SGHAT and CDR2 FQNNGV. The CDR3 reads CASSRDSYEQYF. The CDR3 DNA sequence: TGTGCCAGCAGCCGTGACAGCTACGAGCAGTACTTC.

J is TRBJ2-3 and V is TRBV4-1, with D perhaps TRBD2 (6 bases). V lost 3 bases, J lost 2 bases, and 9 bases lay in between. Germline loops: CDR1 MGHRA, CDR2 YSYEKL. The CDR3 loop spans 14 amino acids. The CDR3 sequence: CASSHGTVTDTQYF. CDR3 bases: TGCGCCAGCAGCCATGGGACTGTCACAGATACGCAGTATTTT.

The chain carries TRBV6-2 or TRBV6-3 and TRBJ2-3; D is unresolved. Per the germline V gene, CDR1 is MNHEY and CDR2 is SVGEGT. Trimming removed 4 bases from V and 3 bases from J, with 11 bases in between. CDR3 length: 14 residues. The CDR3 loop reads CASSSLGETDTQYF. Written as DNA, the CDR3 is TGTGCCAGCAGTTCCCTAGGAGAGACAGATACGCAGTATTTT.

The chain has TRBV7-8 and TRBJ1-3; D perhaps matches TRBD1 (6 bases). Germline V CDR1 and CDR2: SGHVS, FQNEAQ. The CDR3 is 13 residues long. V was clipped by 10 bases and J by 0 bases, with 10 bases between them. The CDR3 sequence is CATRGASGNTIYF. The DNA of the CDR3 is TGTGCCACGCGGGGGGCCTCTGGAAACACCATATATTTT.

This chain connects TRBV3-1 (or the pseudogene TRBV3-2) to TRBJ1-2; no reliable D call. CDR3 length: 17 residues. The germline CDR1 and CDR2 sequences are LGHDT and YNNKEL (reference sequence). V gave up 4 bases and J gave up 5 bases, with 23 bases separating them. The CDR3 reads CASSPHAAGGFGYGYTF. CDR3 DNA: TGTGCCAGCAGCCCCCACGCCGCGGGAGGGTTTGGGTATGGCTACACCTTC.

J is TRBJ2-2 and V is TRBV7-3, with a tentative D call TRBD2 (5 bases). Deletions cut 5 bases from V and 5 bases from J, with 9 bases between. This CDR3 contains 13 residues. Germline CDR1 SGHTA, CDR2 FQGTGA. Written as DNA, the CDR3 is TGTGCCAGCAGCCTGACTAAGACCGGGGAGCTGTTTTTT. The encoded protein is CASSLTKTGELFF. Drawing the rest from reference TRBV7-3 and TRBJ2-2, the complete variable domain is GAGVSQTPSNKVTEKGKYVELRCDPISGHTALYWYRQSLGQGPEFLIYFQGTGAADDSGLPNDRFFAVRPEGSVSTLKIQRTERGDSAVYLCASSLTKTGELFFGEGSRLTVL.

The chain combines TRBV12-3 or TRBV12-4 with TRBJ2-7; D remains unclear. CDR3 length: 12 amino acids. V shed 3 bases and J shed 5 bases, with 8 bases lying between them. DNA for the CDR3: TGTGCCAGCAGTTTGAGGCTCCACGAGCAGTACTTC. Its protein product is CASSLRLHEQYF.

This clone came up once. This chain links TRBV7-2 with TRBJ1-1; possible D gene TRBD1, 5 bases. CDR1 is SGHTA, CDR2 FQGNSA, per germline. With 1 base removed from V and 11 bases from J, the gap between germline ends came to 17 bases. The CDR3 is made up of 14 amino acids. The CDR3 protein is CASSLERGVSWAFF. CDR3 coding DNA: TGTGCCAGCAGCTTAGAGCGGGGGGTTTCGTGGGCTTTCTTT.

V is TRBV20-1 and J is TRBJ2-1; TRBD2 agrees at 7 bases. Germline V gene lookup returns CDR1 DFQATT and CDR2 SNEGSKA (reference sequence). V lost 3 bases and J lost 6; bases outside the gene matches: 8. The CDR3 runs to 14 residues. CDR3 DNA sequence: TGCAGTGCTAGTAAGGCTAGCGGAGCCAATGAGCAGTTCTTC. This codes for CSASKASGANEQFF.

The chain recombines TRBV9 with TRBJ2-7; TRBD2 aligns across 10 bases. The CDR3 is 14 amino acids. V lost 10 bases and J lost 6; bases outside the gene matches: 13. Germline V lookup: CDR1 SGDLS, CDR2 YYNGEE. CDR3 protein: CASGLAGEGGEQYF. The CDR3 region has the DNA TGTGCCTCCGGGCTAGCGGGAGAGGGCGGCGAGCAGTACTTC.

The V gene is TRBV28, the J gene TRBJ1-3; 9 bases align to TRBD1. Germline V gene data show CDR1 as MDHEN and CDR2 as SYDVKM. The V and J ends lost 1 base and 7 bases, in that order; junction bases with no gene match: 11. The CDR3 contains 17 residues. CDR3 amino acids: CASSLFTGQGRWNTIYF. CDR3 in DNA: TGTGCCAGCAGTTTATTTACGGGACAGGGCCGGTGGAACACCATATATTTT.

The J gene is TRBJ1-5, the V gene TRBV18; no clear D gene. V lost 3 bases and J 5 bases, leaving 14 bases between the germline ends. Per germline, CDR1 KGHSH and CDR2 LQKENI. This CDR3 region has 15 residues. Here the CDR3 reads CASSPDTGPDQPQHF. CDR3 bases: TGTGCCAGCTCACCTGACACCGGCCCAGATCAGCCCCAGCATTTT.

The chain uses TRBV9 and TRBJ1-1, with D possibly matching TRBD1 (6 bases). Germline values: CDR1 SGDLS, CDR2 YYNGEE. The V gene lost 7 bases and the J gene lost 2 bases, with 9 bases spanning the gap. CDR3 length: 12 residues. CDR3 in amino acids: CASGQLNTEAFF. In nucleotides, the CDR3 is TGTGCCAGCGGACAGCTAAACACTGAAGCTTTCTTT.